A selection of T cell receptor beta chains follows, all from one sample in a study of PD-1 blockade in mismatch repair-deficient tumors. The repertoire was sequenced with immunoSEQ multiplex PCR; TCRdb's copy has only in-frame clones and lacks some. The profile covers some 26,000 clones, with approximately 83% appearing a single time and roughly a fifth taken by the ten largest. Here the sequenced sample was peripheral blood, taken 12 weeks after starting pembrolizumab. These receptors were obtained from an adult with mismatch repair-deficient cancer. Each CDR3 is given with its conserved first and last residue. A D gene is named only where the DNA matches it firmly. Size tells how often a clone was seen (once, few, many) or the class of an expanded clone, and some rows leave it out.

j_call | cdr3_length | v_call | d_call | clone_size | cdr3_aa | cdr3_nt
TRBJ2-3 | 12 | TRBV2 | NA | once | CARSDLGDTQYF | TGTGCCAGGTCGGACCTCGGCGATACGCAGTATTTT
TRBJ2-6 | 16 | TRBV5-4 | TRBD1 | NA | CASSLDRGLGANVLTF | TGTGCCAGCAGCTTGGACAGGGGTCTCGGGGCCAACGTCCTGACTTTC
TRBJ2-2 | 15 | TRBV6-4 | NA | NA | CASSDTSRGTGELFF | TGTGCCAGCAGTGACACTAGCAGAGGCACCGGGGAGCTGTTTTTT
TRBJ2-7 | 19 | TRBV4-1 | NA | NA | CASSQFPTLPLASAYEQYF | TGCGCCAGCAGCCAATTCCCGACTTTACCACTAGCTTCCGCCTACGAGCAGTACTTC
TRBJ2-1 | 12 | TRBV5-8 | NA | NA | CASSFLREEQFF | TGTGCCAGCAGCTTTTTACGGGAAGAGCAGTTCTTC
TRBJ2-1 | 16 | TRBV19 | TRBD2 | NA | CASSVSGRIPYNEQFF | TGTGCCAGTAGCGTAAGCGGGAGAATCCCCTACAATGAGCAGTTCTTC
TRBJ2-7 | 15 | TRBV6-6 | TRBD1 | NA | CASSYSTGDTYEQYF | TGTGCCAGCAGTTACTCGACAGGGGACACGTACGAGCAGTACTTC
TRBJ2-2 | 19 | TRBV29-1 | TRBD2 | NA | CSVEPGLGEGSGNVGELFF | TGCAGCGTTGAGCCGGGACTTGGGGAAGGTAGCGGGAACGTCGGGGAGCTGTTTTTT
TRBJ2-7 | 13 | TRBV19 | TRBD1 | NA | CASETGGRDEQYF | TGTGCCAGTGAGACAGGGGGCAGGGACGAGCAGTACTTC
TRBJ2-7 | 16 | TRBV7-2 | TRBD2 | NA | CASSLDASGSSYEQYF | TGTGCCAGCAGCTTAGACGCTAGCGGGAGCTCCTACGAGCAGTACTTC
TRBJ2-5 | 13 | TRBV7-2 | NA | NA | CASSPRLFETQYF | TGTGCCAGCAGCCCCCGTTTGTTTGAGACCCAGTACTTC
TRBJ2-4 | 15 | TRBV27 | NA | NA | CASSGTSLAKNIQYF | TGTGCCAGCAGTGGTACATCGCTAGCCAAAAACATTCAGTACTTC
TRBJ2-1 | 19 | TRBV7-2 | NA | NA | CASSPIVDGSAHINNEQFF | TGTGCCAGCAGCCCCATAGTTGATGGGAGCGCCCACATAAACAATGAGCAGTTCTTC
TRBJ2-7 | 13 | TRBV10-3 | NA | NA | CAISVVDRHEQYF | TGTGCCATCAGTGTTGTAGATCGGCACGAGCAGTACTTC
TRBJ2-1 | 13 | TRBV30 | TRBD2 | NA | CAWTSGSTAEQFF | TGTGCTTGGACTAGCGGGAGTACCGCTGAGCAGTTCTTC
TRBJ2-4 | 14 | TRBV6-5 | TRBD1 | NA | CASSSGQGTDIQYF | TGTGCCAGCAGTTCTGGACAGGGTACGGACATTCAGTACTTC
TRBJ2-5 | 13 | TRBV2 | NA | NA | CASSVRGQETQYF | TGTGCCAGCAGTGTACGGGGCCAAGAGACCCAGTACTTC
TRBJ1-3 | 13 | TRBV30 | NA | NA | CAWSVWGRNTIYF | TGTGCCTGGAGTGTATGGGGCAGAAACACCATATATTTT
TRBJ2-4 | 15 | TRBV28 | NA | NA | CASSPGALAKNIQYF | TGTGCCAGCAGCCCCGGAGCCCTAGCCAAAAACATTCAGTACTTC
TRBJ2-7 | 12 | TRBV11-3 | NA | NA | CASSNGPWEQYF | TGTGCCAGCAGCAACGGCCCTTGGGAGCAGTACTTC
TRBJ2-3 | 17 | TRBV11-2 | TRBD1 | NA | CASSPGQGRHSADTQYF | TGTGCCAGCAGCCCGGGACAGGGCCGACACTCGGCAGATACGCAGTATTTT
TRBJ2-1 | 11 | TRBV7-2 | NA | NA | CASSLHNEQFF | TGTGCCAGCAGCTTGCACAATGAGCAGTTCTTC
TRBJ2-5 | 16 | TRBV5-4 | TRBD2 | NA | CATAPGAGGGGRTQYF | TGTGCCACCGCGCCGGGAGCGGGAGGGGGGGGCCGGACCCAGTACTTC
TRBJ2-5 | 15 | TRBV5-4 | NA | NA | CASSPGGVEGETQYF | TGTGCCAGCAGCCCGGGGGGCGTCGAGGGAGAGACCCAGTACTTC
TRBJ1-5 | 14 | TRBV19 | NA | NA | CASSIWQGDQPQHF | TGTGCCAGTAGTATTTGGCAGGGTGATCAGCCCCAGCATTTT
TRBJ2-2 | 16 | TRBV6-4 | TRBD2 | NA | CASSDSGLAGAGELFF | TGTGCCAGCAGTGACTCGGGACTAGCGGGAGCCGGGGAGCTGTTTTTT
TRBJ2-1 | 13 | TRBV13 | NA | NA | CASSKKGENEQFF | TGTGCCAGCAGCAAAAAGGGGGAAAATGAGCAGTTCTTC
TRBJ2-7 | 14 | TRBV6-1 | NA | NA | CASSESGLSYEQYF | TGTGCCAGCAGTGAATCTGGGCTATCCTACGAGCAGTACTTC
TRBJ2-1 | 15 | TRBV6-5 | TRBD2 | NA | CASSPSGSSYNEQFF | TGTGCCAGCAGTCCTAGCGGAAGCTCCTACAATGAGCAGTTCTTC
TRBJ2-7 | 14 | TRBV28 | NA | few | CASSSGGNYDEQYF | TGTGCCAGCAGTTCTGGGGGTAACTACGACGAGCAGTACTTC
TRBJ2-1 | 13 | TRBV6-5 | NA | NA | CASSPAGGNEQFF | TGTGCCAGCAGTCCAGCGGGTGGGAATGAGCAGTTCTTC
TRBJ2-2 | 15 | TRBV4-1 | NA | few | CASSQPPSATGELFF | TGCGCCAGCAGCCAACCTCCTAGCGCCACCGGGGAGCTGTTTTTT
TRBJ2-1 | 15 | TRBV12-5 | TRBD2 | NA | CASGLNSGRNNEQFF | TGTGCTAGTGGTTTGAATAGCGGGAGGAACAATGAGCAGTTCTTC
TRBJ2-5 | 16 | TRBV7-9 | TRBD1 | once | CASSLKYGRGRETQYF | TGTGCCAGCAGCTTAAAGTACGGCAGGGGGCGAGAGACCCAGTACTTC
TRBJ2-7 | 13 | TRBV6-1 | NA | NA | CASSFSRNHEQYF | TGTGCCAGCAGTTTTAGCAGAAACCACGAGCAGTACTTC
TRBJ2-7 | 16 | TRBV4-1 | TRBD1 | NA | CASSHLGTGVSYEQYF | TGCGCCAGCAGCCACCTAGGGACAGGGGTTTCCTACGAGCAGTACTTC
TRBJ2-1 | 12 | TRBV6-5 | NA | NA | CASSAGYNEQFF | TGTGCCAGCAGTGCGGGTTACAATGAGCAGTTCTTC
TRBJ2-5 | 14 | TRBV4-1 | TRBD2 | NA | CASSPLAGGETQYF | TGCGCCAGCAGCCCACTAGCGGGAGGCGAGACCCAGTACTTC
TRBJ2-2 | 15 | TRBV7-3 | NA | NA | CASSLTAIPPGELFF | TGTGCCAGCAGCTTAACTGCGATCCCGCCCGGGGAGCTGTTTTTT
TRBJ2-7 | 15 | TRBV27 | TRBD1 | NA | CASSLGTDPRMEQYF | TGTGCCAGCAGTTTAGGGACAGACCCCAGGATGGAGCAGTACTTC
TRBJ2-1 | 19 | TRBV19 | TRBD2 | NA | CASSIGGLADVGPYNEQFF | TGTGCCAGTAGTATAGGGGGACTAGCGGACGTCGGTCCCTACAATGAGCAGTTCTTC
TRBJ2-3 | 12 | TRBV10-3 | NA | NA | CATDHGADTQYF | TGTGCCACCGATCATGGCGCAGATACGCAGTATTTT
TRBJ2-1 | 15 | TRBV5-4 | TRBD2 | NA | CASSLMGGRWNEQFF | TGTGCCAGCAGCTTGATGGGCGGGAGGTGGAATGAGCAGTTCTTC
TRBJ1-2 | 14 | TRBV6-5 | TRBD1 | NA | CASSFRTGLNGYTF | TGTGCCAGCAGTTTTAGGACAGGTCTTAATGGCTACACCTTC
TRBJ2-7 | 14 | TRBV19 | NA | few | CASSNDPLEDEQYF | TGTGCCAGTAGTAATGACCCTTTGGAGGACGAGCAGTACTTC
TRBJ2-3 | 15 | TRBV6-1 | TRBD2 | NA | CASSGLAESTDTQYF | TGTGCCAGCAGTGGACTAGCGGAAAGCACAGATACGCAGTATTTT
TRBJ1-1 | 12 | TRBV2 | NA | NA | CASRLSNTEAFF | TGTGCCAGCAGGTTGTCGAACACTGAAGCTTTCTTT
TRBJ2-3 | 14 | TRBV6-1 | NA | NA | CASSGERDTDTQYF | TGTGCCAGCAGTGGGGAGAGGGACACAGATACGCAGTATTTT
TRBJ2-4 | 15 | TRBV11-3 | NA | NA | CASSLRGLAKNIQYF | TGTGCCAGCAGCTTGCGGGGCCTAGCCAAAAACATTCAGTACTTC
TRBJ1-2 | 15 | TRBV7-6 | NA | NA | CASSLGFAGLGGYTF | TGTGCCAGCAGCTTAGGGTTCGCGGGGCTGGGTGGCTACACCTTC
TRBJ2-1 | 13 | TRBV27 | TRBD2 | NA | CASRTSGSDEQFF | TGTGCCAGCAGGACTAGCGGGAGTGATGAGCAGTTCTTC
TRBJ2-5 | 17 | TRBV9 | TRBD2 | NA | CASSPLAGGWSGETQYF | TGTGCCAGCAGCCCACTAGCGGGAGGGTGGAGTGGAGAGACCCAGTACTTC
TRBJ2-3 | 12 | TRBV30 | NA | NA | CAWSGGTRMEYF | TGTGCCTGGAGTGGCGGCACGAGGATGGAGTATTTT
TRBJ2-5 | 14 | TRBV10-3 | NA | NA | CAISARDIQETQYF | TGTGCCATCAGTGCAAGAGACATTCAAGAGACCCAGTACTTC
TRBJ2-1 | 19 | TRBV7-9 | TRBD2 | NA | CASSLMARLGLAGGNEQFF | TGTGCCAGCAGCTTAATGGCCCGCCTGGGACTAGCGGGAGGCAATGAGCAGTTCTTC
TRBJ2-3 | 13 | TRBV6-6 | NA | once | CASIRGLTDTQYF | TGTGCCAGCATTCGGGGGCTCACAGATACGCAGTATTTT
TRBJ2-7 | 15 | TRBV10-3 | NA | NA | CAISELTGHSYEQYF | TGTGCCATCAGTGAGCTTACAGGACACTCCTACGAGCAGTACTTC
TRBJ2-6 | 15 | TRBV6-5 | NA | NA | CASSYRGTGANVLTF | TGTGCCAGCAGTTACAGGGGGACTGGGGCCAACGTCCTGACTTTC